These 24 T cell receptor beta chains share one sample of origin, sequenced in a study of blood T cell repertoires in COVID-19. TCRdb's table, derived via immunoSEQ multiplex PCR, lists solely in-frame clones and lacks some. The sample carries roughly 200,000 clones, about four fifths recorded once. The sequencing sample was made of peripheral blood. Receptors originate from a man between 65 and 85 years old with active or convalescent COVID-19.

This clone was detected ten times or more. This chain connects TRBV3-1 (or the pseudogene TRBV3-2) to TRBJ2-1; D may be TRBD1 (6 bases). The ends were cut back, 1 base at V and 6 bases at J, with 16 bases in the middle. This CDR3 is built from 16 residues. Germline CDR1 reads LGHDT; CDR2 reads YNNKEL (reference sequence). In DNA form, the CDR3 reads TGTGCCAGCAGCCAAGGCCAGGTTGGGGGCGGCAATGAGCAGTTCTTC. Protein product: CASSQGQVGGGNEQFF.

The chain joins TRBV6-2 or TRBV6-3 to TRBJ2-1; tentatively, D is TRBD2 (6 bases). The CDR3 is 15 amino acids. Deletions cut 5 bases from V and 6 bases from J, with 17 bases between. Germline V lookup: CDR1 MNHEY, CDR2 SVGEGT. The chain's CDR3 is CASSPASKRANEQFF. The CDR3 coding sequence is TGTGCCAGCAGTCCCGCAAGTAAGCGGGCCAATGAGCAGTTCTTC.

In its sample, this clone was seen a few times. The gene calls are TRBV30 and TRBJ2-7, with D tentatively TRBD2 (6 bases). Deletions cut 8 bases from V and 2 bases from J, with 10 bases between. This CDR3 region has 11 residues. Germline CDR1 GTSNPN, CDR2 SVGIG (reference sequence). CDR3 in amino acids: CAGGTAYEQYF. The CDR3 region has the DNA TGTGCCGGCGGGACCGCCTACGAGCAGTACTTC.

V usage is TRBV19 and J usage is TRBJ1-3; TRBD1 might be the D (6 bases). The germline CDR1 and CDR2 sequences are LNHDA and SQIVND (reference sequence). The CDR3 is 16 residues long. Deletions cut 4 bases from V and 0 bases from J, with 13 bases between. The CDR3 sequence is CASSTAGTNSGNTIYF. DNA of the CDR3: TGTGCCAGTAGTACCGCCGGGACAAACTCTGGAAACACCATATATTTT.

In its sample, this clone was seen a few times. The chain is built from TRBV10-3 and TRBJ2-3, with a weak D call TRBD2 (5 bases). Trimming stripped 6 bases from V and 6 bases from J, with 22 bases between. Germline lookup yields CDR1 ENHRY and CDR2 SYGVKD. There are 16 residues in the CDR3. CDR3 coding DNA: TGTGCCATCAGAGATATAAGTATCAGCGGTGGGGATACGCAGTATTTT. Translating it yields CAIRDISISGGDTQYF.

The chain links TRBV7-9 to TRBJ1-1, with D possibly being TRBD1 (5 bases). V lost 4 bases and J lost 1, with 16 bases in between. CDR3 length: 16 amino acids. Germline lookup yields CDR1 SEHNR and CDR2 FQNEAQ (reference sequence). The CDR3 region has the DNA TGTGCCAGCAGCTCGGCGGCAGGACAATCGAACACTGAAGCTTTCTTT. Its translation: CASSSAAGQSNTEAFF.

The rearrangement links TRBV19 to TRBJ1-3, with TRBD1 as a possible D gene (6 bases). The V and J ends lost 8 bases and 2 bases respectively, with 16 bases between them. Germline-derived CDR1 and CDR2 are LNHDA and SQIVND (reference sequence). The CDR3 runs to 15 residues. CDR3 loop: CASEGGEAPGNTIYF. CDR3 bases: TGTGCCAGTGAGGGGGGGGAGGCACCTGGAAACACCATATATTTT.

The chain employs TRBV30 and TRBJ1-2; 7 bases match TRBD1. The CDR3 totals 13 residues. Germline loops: CDR1 GTSNPN, CDR2 SVGIG (reference sequence). DNA of the CDR3: TGTGCGTTTAACCGGGACAGCCGCCGCGGCTACACCTTC. It codes for CAFNRDSRRGYTF.

In DNA form, the CDR3 reads TGTGCCAGTGGGGCAGCGGGGGGACCAGATACGCAGTATTTT. As protein: CASGAAGGPDTQYF. The genes are TRBV6-5 and TRBJ2-3; 9 bases fit TRBD2. Trimming at V came to 9 bases and at J to 4 bases, leaving 8 bases not matched to a gene. This CDR3 is 14 amino acids long. Germline CDR1 MNHEY, CDR2 SVGAGI.

V and J are TRBV27 and TRBJ2-4; 7 bases align to TRBD1. This CDR3 is 15 amino acids long. With 2 bases clipped from V and 6 bases from J, the junction kept 7 bases outside the gene matches. Per germline, CDR1 MNHEY and CDR2 SMNVEV (reference sequence). The CDR3 region is CASSLGGRGPNIQYF. The CDR3 bases are TGTGCCAGCAGTTTAGGGGGTAGGGGGCCAAACATTCAGTACTTC.

Concerning this clone itself: Other DNA sequences in the same sample also yield this CDR3. The chain combines TRBV5-4 with TRBJ2-2; 7 bases agree with TRBD2. Germline values: CDR1 SGHNT, CDR2 YYREEE (reference sequence). The trim removed 1 base at V and 2 bases at J, leaving 2 bases unmatched. The CDR3 has 15 residues. CDR3: CASSLRGVNTGELFF. The CDR3 bases are TGTGCCAGCAGCTTGCGGGGGGTTAACACCGGGGAGCTGTTTTTT.

The J gene is TRBJ1-4, the V gene TRBV5-1; no definite D call. Trimming left V 5 bases short and J 7 bases short, with 12 bases between. This CDR3 has 13 residues. Germline assignment: CDR1 SGHRS and CDR2 YFSETQ. For the CDR3, the DNA is TGCGCCAGCAGTCGTGGGAGCTCTGAAAAACTGTTTTTT. This gives the protein CASSRGSSEKLFF.

This clone occurred a few times. V gene TRBV6-2 or TRBV6-3 combines with J gene TRBJ1-5; D is unresolved. The CDR3 sequence is 15 residues long. CDR1 is MNHEY and CDR2 is SVGEGT in the germline V gene. Trimming pared 0 bases from V and 6 bases from J, leaving 12 bases between. Here the CDR3 DNA reads TGTGCCAGCAGTTACTCGTCGCGGGGTATTCAGCCCCAGCATTTT. It encodes CASSYSSRGIQPQHF.

J is TRBJ1-1 and V is TRBV7-9; D perhaps matches TRBD1 (6 bases). Per germline, CDR1 SEHNR and CDR2 FQNEAQ (reference sequence). This CDR3 comprises 15 residues. V was pared by 3 bases and J by 1 base, with 12 bases between. The CDR3 spells CASSLGGGANTEAFF. In DNA, the CDR3 is TGTGCCAGCAGCTTGGGTGGGGGGGCGAACACTGAAGCTTTCTTT. The full variable domain, its missing parts supplied by reference TRBV7-9 and TRBJ1-1, is DTGVSQNPRHKITKRGQNVTFRCDPISEHNRLYWYRQTLGQGPEFLTYFQNEAQLEKSRLLSDRFSAERPKGSFSTLEIQRTEQGDSAMYLCASSLGGGANTEAFFGQGTRLTVV.

The rearrangement uses TRBV29-1 and TRBJ2-5; TRBD2 is a possible D gene (7 bases). V lost 5 bases, J lost 4 bases, and 17 bases lay in between. The CDR3 consists of 14 residues. Germline V CDR1 and CDR2: SQVTM, ANQGSEA. The CDR3 DNA reads as TGCAGCGTTACCACACAAGGGGGGGCAGAGACCCAGTACTTC. Amino acid sequence: CSVTTQGGAETQYF.

V is TRBV7-9 and J is TRBJ1-2, with a weak D call TRBD1 (5 bases). From germline, CDR1 is SEHNR and CDR2 FQNEAQ (reference sequence). The CDR3 is 15 amino acids. Trimming removed 5 bases from V and 5 bases from J, with 18 bases in between. The CDR3 DNA follows: TGTGCCAGCAGCCTAACGGCCCAGGGAAGTTATGGCTACACCTTC. The encoded protein is CASSLTAQGSYGYTF. The full variable domain, in which reference TRBV7-9 and TRBJ1-2 provide the parts outside the CDR3, is DTGVSQNPRHKITKRGQNVTFRCDPISEHNRLYWYRQTLGQGPEFLTYFQNEAQLEKSRLLSDRFSAERPKGSFSTLEIQRTEQGDSAMYLCASSLTAQGSYGYTFGSGTRLTVV.

This clone was seen once. The chain links TRBV7-2 to TRBJ2-3, with 8 bases matching TRBD2. With 0 bases clipped from V and 1 base from J, the junction kept 3 bases outside the gene matches. The CDR3 contains 16 residues. Germline CDR1 reads SGHTA; CDR2 reads FQGNSA. The CDR3 here is CASSLARGLGTDTQYF. CDR3 coding DNA: TGTGCCAGCAGCTTAGCGAGGGGACTAGGCACAGATACGCAGTATTTT.

V is TRBV6-2 or TRBV6-3 and J is TRBJ2-5; 7 bases are a match to TRBD1. The CDR3 has 21 amino acids. The germline CDR1 and CDR2 sequences are MNHEY and SVGEGT. V lost 5 bases to trimming and J lost 2 bases; unmatched junction nucleotides: 26. The DNA of the CDR3 is TGTGCCAGCAGTACACGACAGGGCGGTAGCCCTTCTTGGGGGTTACAAGAGACCCAGTACTTC. Its translation: CASSTRQGGSPSWGLQETQYF.

This chain uses TRBV2 with TRBJ1-5, with 9 bases lining up with TRBD1. CDR3 length: 15 residues. V trimming: 5 bases; J trimming: 7 bases; junction bases outside the gene matches: 9. Germline V gene sequence: CDR1 SNHLY, CDR2 FYNNEI. The CDR3 sequence is CASSSQGQGNQPQHF. CDR3 DNA sequence: TGTGCCAGCAGTTCTCAGGGACAGGGTAACCAGCCCCAGCATTTT.

This chain links TRBV5-1 with TRBJ1-2; 8 bases agree with TRBD1. J gave up 7 bases and V 3 bases, and 8 bases lay outside the gene matches. This CDR3 has 14 residues. Germline V CDR1 and CDR2: SGHRS, YFSETQ. The CDR3 sequence is CASSSGQGITGYTF. The CDR3 nucleotides are TGCGCCAGCAGCTCAGGACAGGGTATAACTGGCTACACCTTC.

J is TRBJ2-1 and V is TRBV3-1 (or the pseudogene TRBV3-2); the D gene is possibly TRBD1 (6 bases). This CDR3 spans 14 amino acids. V was cut by 1 base and J by 4 bases, with 8 bases left in between. The germline gives CDR1 LGHDT, CDR2 YNNKEL (reference sequence). The CDR3 region has the DNA TGTGCCAGCAGCCAAGGCCAGGGGTACAATGAGCAGTTCTTC. It specifies CASSQGQGYNEQFF.

V is TRBV4-2 and J is TRBJ1-5; D might be TRBD1 (5 bases). Between the trimmed V and J ends, which lost 4 bases and 6 bases, there was a span of 10 bases. CDR3 size: 13 residues. Germline CDR1 and CDR2: LGHNA and YNFKEQ. In nucleotides, the CDR3 is TGTGCCAGCAGCCGGGGGGTGGGTCAGCCCCAGCATTTT. Its protein product is CASSRGVGQPQHF.

As to this clone: The same CDR3 also results from other DNA sequences found in this sample. Written as DNA, the CDR3 is TGTGCCAGCAGCCGGGGACAGCAAGAGACCCAGTACTTC. It specifies CASSRGQQETQYF. V gene TRBV13 combines with J gene TRBJ2-5; 7 bases are shared with TRBD1. The germline V gene has CDR1 PRHDT and CDR2 FYEKMQ (reference sequence). V dropped 5 bases and J dropped 2; count of bases not matched to a gene: 2. The CDR3 length is 13 residues.

A single count supports this clone. The chain carries TRBV6-1 and TRBJ1-3; 10 nucleotides match TRBD1. This CDR3 spans 19 amino acids. Trimming removed 2 bases from V and 6 bases from J; junction bases left unmatched: 16. CDR1 is MNHNS and CDR2 is SASEGT in the germline V gene. The CDR3: CASSEREFGGTGVANTIYF. The CDR3, as DNA: TGTGCCAGCAGTGAAAGGGAATTTGGAGGGACAGGGGTGGCAAACACCATATATTTT.